The rows below give T cell receptor beta chains drawn from one sample of a study of blood T cells in healthy people across ages. TCRdb re-called the 5' RACE reads through MiXCR, storing one row per CDR3 protein. The table includes more than 650,000 distinct CDR3 sequences, about 55% detected once. Sequences were obtained from blood. Receptors originate from an elderly man in good health. Each CDR3 is given with its conserved first and last residue. Fields, in order: V gene, CDR3 protein.

TRBV12-3/TRBV12-4,CASSRYAYF
TRBV28,CASSSVGSYNEQFF
TRBV6-5,CASSSTPGSGSDIQYF
TRBV12-3/TRBV12-4,CASSFGTSGSTPTDTQYF
TRBV2,CASSEGTTNYGYTF
TRBV6-2/TRBV6-3,CASSRGGFGLRTEAFF
TRBV14,CASSPGWGQISYEQYF
TRBV20-1,CSARNSQDLRAEQFF
TRBV10-3,CAISGQVGYGYTF
TRBV18,CASSPGTLREQYF
TRBV24-1,CATSDPLTGNRDEQYF
TRBV15,CATSRVGAGTNYNEQFF
TRBV28,CASSLGDREETQYF